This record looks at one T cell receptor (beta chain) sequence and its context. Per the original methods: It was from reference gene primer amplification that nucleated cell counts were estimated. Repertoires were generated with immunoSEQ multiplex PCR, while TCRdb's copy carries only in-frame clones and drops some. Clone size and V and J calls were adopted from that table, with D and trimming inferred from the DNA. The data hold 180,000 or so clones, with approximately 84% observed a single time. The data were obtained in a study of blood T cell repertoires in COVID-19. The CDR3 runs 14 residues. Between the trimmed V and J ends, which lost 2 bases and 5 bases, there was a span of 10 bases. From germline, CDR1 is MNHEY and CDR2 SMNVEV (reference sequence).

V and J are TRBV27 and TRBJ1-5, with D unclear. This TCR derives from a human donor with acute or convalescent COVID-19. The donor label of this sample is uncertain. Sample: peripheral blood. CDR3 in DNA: TGTGCCAGCAGTTTAGGAGGTCCCCATCAGCCCCAGCATTTT. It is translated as CASSLGGPHQPQHF.